This entry lists 12 T cell receptor beta chains sequenced from one sample in a study of T cell responses to AZD1222 COVID-19 vaccine. The method was immunoSEQ multiplex PCR; TCRdb's version includes in-frame clones alone and lacks a portion of them. Here the sample spans 77,000 or so clones, roughly 84% being singletons. Here the sequenced sample was peripheral blood, taken 28 days after the second AZD1222 dose. The receptors were sampled from an adult who received the AZD1222 COVID-19 vaccine.

This chain uses TRBV3-1 (or the pseudogene TRBV3-2) with TRBJ1-1; no clear D. The germline gives CDR1 LGHDT, CDR2 YNNKEL (reference sequence). V dropped 0 bases and J dropped 7 bases, with 6 bases sitting between them. The CDR3 spans 12 residues. The CDR3 spells CASSQDAREAFF. The CDR3 DNA reads TGTGCCAGCAGCCAAGATGCTCGTGAAGCTTTCTTT.

The genes are TRBV12-3 or TRBV12-4 and TRBJ1-1, with D perhaps TRBD1 (6 bases). CDR3 length: 12 residues. V was shortened by 5 bases and J by 5 bases, with 9 bases between the two germline ends. This chain's CDR3 is CASSSTGTEAFF. For the CDR3, the DNA is TGTGCCAGCAGTAGTACAGGGACTGAAGCTTTCTTT.

The chain couples TRBV24-1 to TRBJ2-3; the D gene is possibly TRBD2 (7 bases). The V gene's germline CDR1 is KGHDR and CDR2 SFDVKD. The germline V and J ends were trimmed by 7 bases and 2 bases, with 15 bases remaining between them. The length of the CDR3 is 15 residues. CDR3 in DNA: TGTGCCACCAGCGGAGGGGGGGACTTCACAGATACGCAGTATTTT. It codes for CATSGGGDFTDTQYF.

The chain recombines TRBV7-9 with TRBJ1-4; D possibly corresponds to TRBD1 (5 bases). CDR1 and CDR2 (germline): SEHNR, FQNEAQ (reference sequence). V lost 5 bases, J lost 0 bases, and 13 bases lay in between. CDR3 length: 16 amino acids. CDR3 region: CASSPMGLATNEKLFF. The CDR3 DNA reads TGTGCCAGCAGCCCCATGGGGCTGGCAACTAATGAAAAACTGTTTTTT.

The chain joins TRBV5-4 to TRBJ2-7, with 9 bases identical to TRBD1. The CDR3 loop spans 13 amino acids. From germline, CDR1 is SGHNT and CDR2 YYREEE (reference sequence). The V and J ends lost 4 bases and 7 bases, in that order; junction bases with no gene match: 6. CDR3 protein: CASSTTGGGEQYF. The CDR3 nucleotides read TGTGCCAGCAGCACGACAGGGGGTGGGGAGCAGTACTTC.

The chain couples TRBV30 to TRBJ2-1; either TRBD1 or TRBD2 may fit D (5 bases each). Looked up from germline, CDR1 is GTSNPN and CDR2 is SVGIG (reference sequence). Trimming removed 0 bases from V and 5 bases from J, with 11 bases in between. The CDR3 runs to 14 residues. The CDR3 is CAWSVGLGDNEQFF. The CDR3 DNA follows: TGTGCCTGGAGTGTTGGTCTGGGGGACAATGAGCAGTTCTTC. The full variable domain, rest sourced from reference TRBV30 and TRBJ2-1, is SQTIHQWPATLVQPVGSPLSLECTVEGTSNPNLYWYRQAAGRGLQLLFYSVGIGQISSEVPQNLSASRPQDRQFILSSKKLLLSDSGFYLCAWSVGLGDNEQFFGPGTRLTVL.

The chain carries TRBV6-2 or TRBV6-3 and TRBJ1-2, with D unclear. The length of the CDR3 is 11 residues. Germline-derived CDR1 and CDR2 are MNHEY and SVGEGT. V gave up 5 bases and J gave up 7 bases, with 8 bases separating them. CDR3 in DNA: TGTGCCAGCAGTCACGCTGGTGGCTACACCTTC. It codes for CASSHAGGYTF.

The sample holds a few counts of this clone. The rearrangement uses TRBV12-5 and TRBJ2-1; D is perhaps TRBD2 (6 bases). The V gene's germline CDR1 is LGHNT and CDR2 FRNRAP. Trimming took off 5 bases at V and 8 bases at J, with 13 bases between the two ends. The CDR3 is made up of 13 amino acids. The CDR3 nucleotides are TGTGCTAGTGGTCTCCGGGGGTTGCATGAGCAGTTCTTC. It encodes CASGLRGLHEQFF.

V is TRBV5-8 and J is TRBJ1-5, with 7 bases lining up with TRBD1. Germline V CDR1 and CDR2: SGHTS, YDEGEE. This CDR3 has 15 residues. The junction had 5 bases not matched to a gene; V was cut back by 3 bases and J by 2 bases. The CDR3 region has the DNA TGTGCCAGCAGCTCTAGACAGGGACGCAATCAGCCCCAGCATTTT. It specifies CASSSRQGRNQPQHF.

The chain couples TRBV6-6 to TRBJ1-6; 7 nucleotides agree with TRBD1. This CDR3 contains 15 residues. J gave up 8 bases and V 0 bases, and 4 bases lay outside the gene matches. Germline V gene data show CDR1 as MNHNY and CDR2 as SVGAGI (reference sequence). The CDR3 is CASSYSRDRYSPLHF. The CDR3 nucleotides read TGTGCCAGCAGTTACTCTCGGGACAGATATTCACCCCTCCACTTT.

This chain joins TRBV10-3 and TRBJ1-3; unclear D gene. V shed 4 bases and J shed 0 bases, with 10 bases lying between them. This CDR3 is built from 15 residues. CDR1 is ENHRY, CDR2 SYGVKD, per germline. CDR3 sequence reads: CAISAPDNSGNTIYF. The CDR3, as DNA: TGTGCCATCAGTGCCCCGGATAACTCTGGAAACACCATATATTTT.

The chain uses TRBV15 and TRBJ1-1; possibly TRBD1 for D (6 bases). Trimming stripped 1 base from V and 0 bases from J, with 12 bases between. Germline CDR1 is LNHNV and CDR2 is YYDKDF (reference sequence). This CDR3 has 16 amino acids. DNA of the CDR3: TGTGCCACCAGCAGAGGTTCGGGGGGCTTGAACACTGAAGCTTTCTTT. Its translation is CATSRGSGGLNTEAFF.